Listed here are 24 T cell receptor beta chains from one sample, sequenced in a study of cytomegalovirus exposure and HLA in healthy donors. 13 Jbeta primers and 60 Vbeta primers were used for the PCR. The assay was immunoSEQ multiplex PCR, and TCRdb's table has in-frame clones only and misses some. The sample has 55,000 to 75,000 clones, around 74% seen once. Material: PBMCs. These receptors were obtained from a woman aged 25-40 years in good health and CMV-seropositive.

This clone appeared a few times. J is TRBJ2-3 and V is TRBV4-3; 10 bases match TRBD2. Looked up from germline, CDR1 is LGHNA and CDR2 is YSLEER. Trimming removed 4 bases from V and 4 bases from J; junction bases left unmatched: 2. This CDR3 has 14 residues. CDR3 in amino acids: CASSRTSGSDTQYF. In DNA, the CDR3 is TGCGCCAGCAGCCGGACTAGCGGCTCAGATACGCAGTATTTT.

This chain joins TRBV5-4 and TRBJ2-3; 10 bases agree with TRBD2. This CDR3 contains 16 residues. The junction had 10 bases not matched to a gene; V was cut back by 2 bases and J by 7 bases. CDR1 is SGHNT, CDR2 YYREEE, per germline (reference sequence). This CDR3 is CASSFGAGGPRNTQYF. CDR3 DNA: TGTGCCAGCAGCTTTGGAGCGGGAGGGCCTAGAAATACGCAGTATTTT.

Only one count was recorded for this clone. The gene calls are TRBV4-3 and TRBJ2-7, with D tentatively TRBD1 (6 bases). The CDR3 is 15 amino acids. Trimming cost V 4 bases and J 3 bases, with 16 bases left between them. Germline V gene lookup returns CDR1 LGHNA and CDR2 YSLEER. CDR3 residues: CASSPQTGQLYEQYF. In DNA, the CDR3 is TGCGCCAGCAGCCCCCAAACTGGACAGCTCTACGAGCAGTACTTC.

V and J are TRBV27 and TRBJ2-3, with 10 positions matching TRBD2. After removal of 10 bases from V and 2 bases from J, the junction contained 12 bases not matched to a gene. Germline V lookup: CDR1 MNHEY, CDR2 SMNVEV (reference sequence). The CDR3 sequence is 16 residues long. CDR3 loop: CATQGLAGEDTDTQYF. DNA for the CDR3: TGTGCCACCCAAGGGCTAGCGGGGGAGGACACAGATACGCAGTATTTT.

J is TRBJ1-2 and V is TRBV28; 8 bases fit TRBD1. CDR1 is MDHEN and CDR2 is SYDVKM in the germline V gene. After removal of 5 bases from V and 5 bases from J, the junction contained 1 base not matched to a gene. The length of the CDR3 is 12 residues. Here the CDR3 DNA reads TGTGCCAGCAGTCGGACAGGGTATGGCTACACCTTC. Residues: CASSRTGYGYTF.

The chain couples TRBV10-3 to TRBJ2-6; no clear D gene. Looked up from germline, CDR1 is ENHRY and CDR2 is SYGVKD. Trimming stripped 7 bases from V and 0 bases from J, with 10 bases between. This CDR3 region has 15 residues. CDR3 amino acids: CAIKDGVSGANVLTF. CDR3 bases: TGTGCCATCAAGGATGGAGTCTCTGGGGCCAACGTCCTGACTTTC.

The chain couples TRBV4-1 to TRBJ2-3; the match to TRBD2 covers 10 bases. CDR1 is MGHRA, CDR2 YSYEKL, per germline. V was clipped by 0 bases and J by 6 bases; unmatched bases: 6. CDR3 length equals 16 residues. CDR3 DNA sequence: TGCGCCAGCAGCCAAGAGGGTAGCGGGAGGCTGGATACGCAGTATTTT. Its protein product is CASSQEGSGRLDTQYF.

The rearrangement joins TRBV19 to TRBJ2-7, with 9 bases aligning to TRBD2. Germline V gene sequence: CDR1 LNHDA, CDR2 SQIVND (reference sequence). The CDR3 runs 15 residues. V trimming: 7 bases; J trimming: 2 bases; junction bases outside the gene matches: 9. The CDR3 region has the DNA TGTGCCAGTACCCCTGGGGCTAGCGGGACCTACGAGCAGTACTTC. Translated: CASTPGASGTYEQYF.

The chain is built from TRBV5-4 and TRBJ1-1; D is ambiguous. Germline V lookup: CDR1 SGHNT, CDR2 YYREEE (reference sequence). Trimming took off 0 bases at V and 11 bases at J, with 11 bases between the two ends. CDR3 length: 12 residues. As DNA, the CDR3 is TGTGCCAGCAGCTTGGAGTACGGGGATGCTTTCTTT. This gives the protein CASSLEYGDAFF.

The chain has TRBV2 and TRBJ2-7; TRBD2 might be the D (6 bases). The CDR3 has 23 residues. The V gene lost 0 bases and the J gene lost 2 bases, with 35 bases spanning the gap. The germline gives CDR1 SNHLY, CDR2 FYNNEI. As DNA, the CDR3 is TGTGCCAGCAGTGAAGCGAGGCCTAGCGCGAGCTCCTTGAGTGGTGGAAATACCTACGAGCAGTACTTC. Translating it yields CASSEARPSASSLSGGNTYEQYF.

In its sample, this clone ranks as medium-sized. This sample also contains other DNA sequences that code for the same CDR3. The CDR3 spells CASSRAGGPRTDTQYF. CDR3 nucleotides: TGTGCCAGCAGTCGTGCGGGAGGGCCGAGAACAGATACGCAGTATTTT. V and J are TRBV27 and TRBJ2-3; 9 nucleotides match TRBD2. Trimming took 5 bases from V and 3 from J; bases not matched to a gene: 9. Germline CDR1 MNHEY, CDR2 SMNVEV (reference sequence). The CDR3 spans 16 residues.

The rearrangement links TRBV30 to TRBJ1-5, with unresolved D. Germline assignment: CDR1 GTSNPN and CDR2 SVGIG (reference sequence). This CDR3 region has 13 residues. The CDR3 region has the DNA TGTGGGATGAGTCGGGGTTCCAATCAGCCCCAGCATTTT. Translating it yields CGMSRGSNQPQHF.

This sequence joins TRBV6-6 and TRBJ2-7, with D maybe TRBD1 (6 bases). The ends were cut back, 7 bases at V and 3 bases at J, with 16 bases in the middle. Looked up from germline, CDR1 is MNHNY and CDR2 is SVGAGI (reference sequence). This CDR3 region has 14 residues. CDR3 nucleotide sequence: TGTGCCAGCAAAACTGACAGGCCGAACTACGAGCAGTACTTC. It specifies CASKTDRPNYEQYF.

The V and J genes are TRBV27 and TRBJ1-2; D remains unclear. V was clipped by 0 bases and J by 4 bases, with 6 bases between them. This CDR3 spans 13 amino acids. From germline, CDR1 is MNHEY and CDR2 SMNVEV (reference sequence). CDR3 amino acids: CASSLSRSYGYTF. CDR3 coding DNA: TGTGCCAGCAGTTTATCGAGGAGCTATGGCTACACCTTC.

This chain joins TRBV2 and TRBJ2-1; TRBD2 aligns across 14 bases. The germline V gene encodes CDR1 SNHLY and CDR2 FYNNEI. V shed 5 bases and J 7 bases; nucleotides not matched to a gene: 4. The CDR3 has 15 residues. This CDR3 is CASSRGLAGENEQFF. DNA of the CDR3: TGTGCCAGCAGTAGGGGACTAGCGGGAGAGAATGAGCAGTTCTTC.

The chain links TRBV4-3 to TRBJ1-5; possibly TRBD1 for D (6 bases). Germline-derived CDR1 and CDR2 are LGHNA and YSLEER. Trimming stripped 0 bases from V and 5 bases from J, with 11 bases between. This CDR3 has 15 residues. CDR3 DNA: TGCGCCAGCAGCCAAGAACAGGGAGTGTATCAGCCCCAGCATTTT. It specifies CASSQEQGVYQPQHF.

This clone came up a few times. The chain links TRBV5-1 to TRBJ2-6; a possible D gene is TRBD1 (6 bases). CDR1 is SGHRS, CDR2 YFSETQ, per germline. V lost 4 bases, J lost 0 bases, and 17 bases lay in between. The CDR3 spans 18 residues. CDR3 region: CASSPLRGGNSGANVLTF. CDR3 coding DNA: TGCGCCAGCAGCCCCCTCAGGGGTGGCAACTCTGGGGCCAACGTCCTGACTTTC.

This chain joins TRBV7-8 and TRBJ2-1; TRBD2 matches 13 bases. Germline assignment: CDR1 SGHVS and CDR2 FQNEAQ. The J segment lost 0 bases and the V segment lost 4 bases, leaving 9 bases of the junction unmatched. This CDR3 comprises 19 residues. The CDR3 DNA follows: TGTGCCAGCAGCTCTCGACTAGCGGGAGGCCCGAGCTCCTACAATGAGCAGTTCTTC. Translated: CASSSRLAGGPSSYNEQFF.

V is TRBV7-2 and J is TRBJ2-7; 8 bases map to TRBD1. Germline V gene data show CDR1 as SGHTA and CDR2 as FQGNSA. Losses at the gene ends were 0 bases for V and 2 bases for J; bases not matched to a gene: 3. The CDR3 runs 15 residues. CDR3 loop: CASSLAGTGPYEQYF. The CDR3 bases are TGTGCCAGCAGCTTAGCCGGGACAGGCCCCTACGAGCAGTACTTC.

This chain joins TRBV5-6 and TRBJ2-7; D is uncertain. Looked up from germline, CDR1 is SGHDT and CDR2 is YYEEEE. The CDR3 covers 13 residues. Trimming took 1 base from V and 5 from J, leaving 10 bases between them. CDR3 region: CASSLSGFDEQYF. CDR3 coding DNA: TGTGCCAGCAGCTTGTCCGGGTTTGACGAGCAGTACTTC.

This clone was counted a single time. This rearrangement joins TRBV7-9 to TRBJ2-7; unclear D gene. This CDR3 has 14 residues. Trimming took off 7 bases at V and 5 bases at J, with 18 bases between the two ends. Germline lookup yields CDR1 SEHNR and CDR2 FQNEAQ (reference sequence). This CDR3 reads CASTEVVLSDEQYF. CDR3 nucleotide sequence: TGTGCCAGCACAGAGGTGGTACTATCGGACGAGCAGTACTTC.

The rearrangement links TRBV19 to TRBJ2-5, with 8 nucleotides matching TRBD1. Per the germline V gene, CDR1 is LNHDA and CDR2 is SQIVND (reference sequence). This CDR3 contains 17 residues. Unmatched junction bases numbered 14, after V lost 5 bases and J lost 3 bases. DNA of the CDR3: TGTGCCAGTAGTCCAACCACGCGTGACAGGGGAAAAGAGACCCAGTACTTC. It codes for CASSPTTRDRGKETQYF.

The chain uses TRBV5-1 and TRBJ2-7; TRBD1 might be the D (6 bases). V was cut by 2 bases and J by 7 bases, with 16 bases left in between. The germline CDR1 and CDR2 sequences are SGHRS and YFSETQ. CDR3 size: 14 residues. The CDR3 DNA is TGCGCCAGCAGCTTCTCTCAACAGGGCTGGGAGCAGTACTTC. Amino acid sequence: CASSFSQQGWEQYF. Full variable domain (outside the CDR3, taken from reference TRBV5-1 and TRBJ2-7): KAGVTQTPRYLIKTRGQQVTLSCSPISGHRSVSWYQQTPGQGLQFLFEYFSETQRNKGNFPGRFSGRQFSNSRSEMNVSTLELGDSALYLCASSFSQQGWEQYFGPGTRLTVT.

V and J are TRBV7-6 and TRBJ2-1, with TRBD2 identical over 12 bases. Germline CDR1 and CDR2: SGHVS and FNYEAQ. The CDR3 is 17 amino acids. V lost 5 bases and J lost 3; bases outside the gene matches: 8. The CDR3 loop reads CASSPRLAGVGYNEQFF. DNA for the CDR3: TGTGCCAGCAGCCCCAGACTAGCGGGAGTGGGCTACAATGAGCAGTTCTTC.